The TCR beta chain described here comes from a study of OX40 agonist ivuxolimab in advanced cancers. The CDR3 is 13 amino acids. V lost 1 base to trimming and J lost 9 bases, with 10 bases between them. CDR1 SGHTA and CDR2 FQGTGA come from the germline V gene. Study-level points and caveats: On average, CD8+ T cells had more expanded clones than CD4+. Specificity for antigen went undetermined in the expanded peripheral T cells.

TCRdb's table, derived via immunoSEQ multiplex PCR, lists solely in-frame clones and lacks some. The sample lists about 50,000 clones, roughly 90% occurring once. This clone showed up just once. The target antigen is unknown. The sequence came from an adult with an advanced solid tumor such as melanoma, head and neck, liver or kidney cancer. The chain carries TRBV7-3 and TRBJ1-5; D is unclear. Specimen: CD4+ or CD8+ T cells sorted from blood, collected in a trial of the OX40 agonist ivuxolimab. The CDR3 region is CASSLNAVGPQHF. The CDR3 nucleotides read TGTGCCAGCAGCTTAAATGCGGTGGGGCCCCAGCATTTT.